These 27 T cell receptor beta chains originate from one sample sequenced in a study of post-analysis software for immune sequencing data. General study findings and limits: The study found TRBV5-6, TRBV5-1 and TRBV20-1 among four to six TRBV segments more frequent in patients than controls.

No antigen is known for these receptors. The TCR beta cDNA libraries contained unique molecular identifiers. TCRdb re-called the PCR reads through MiXCR, storing one row per CDR3 protein. The repertoire holds about 430,000 distinct CDR3 sequences, with approximately 38% as singletons. The sequenced sample was blood. The origin of the receptors is a girl aged 2-10 years with multiple sclerosis.

This chain connects TRBV7-6 to TRBJ2-5, with D tentatively TRBD1 (5 bases). The DNA end is a closer match to TRBJ2-1, so the J assignment may be wrong. CDR3 length: 15 amino acids. Germline values: CDR1 SGHVS, CDR2 FNYEAQ. The CDR3, as DNA: TGTGCCAGCAGCTTAATGATGGGCAGGGATGAGACCCAGTTCTTC. It translates to CASSLMMGRDETQFF.

There are a few counts of this clonotype. The chain has TRBV5-1 and TRBJ2-2; weak D call: TRBD2 (5 bases). The CDR3 length is 14 residues. The germline gives CDR1 SGHRS, CDR2 YFSETQ. V lost 1 base and J 3 bases, leaving 7 bases between the germline ends. This CDR3 reads CASSLSGYTGELFF. Written as DNA, the CDR3 is TGCGCCAGCAGCTTGAGCGGTTACACCGGGGAGCTGTTTTTT.

The V gene is TRBV18, the J gene TRBJ1-5, with TRBD1 matching over 12 bases. This CDR3 is built from 17 residues. V trimming: 4 bases; J trimming: 1 base; junction bases outside the gene matches: 5. Germline V lookup: CDR1 KGHSH, CDR2 LQKENI. The CDR3, as DNA: TGTGCCAGCTCACGAACGGGACAGGGGGCAAGCAATCAGCCCCAGCATTTT. It codes for CASSRTGQGASNQPQHF.

J is TRBJ1-2 and V is TRBV18; D is possibly TRBD1 (5 bases). Germline V gene lookup returns CDR1 KGHSH and CDR2 LQKENI. Trimming took 6 bases from V and 3 from J, leaving 11 bases between them. The CDR3 consists of 13 residues. DNA for the CDR3: TGTGCCAGCTCTTTCAGGGACCACTATGGCTACACCTTC. Translation: CASSFRDHYGYTF.

The V gene is TRBV28, the J gene TRBJ1-5, with TRBD1 matching over 10 bases. Germline V CDR1 and CDR2: MDHEN, SYDVKM. CDR3 length equals 17 residues. Trimming at V came to 5 bases and at J to 0 bases, leaving 7 bases not matched to a gene. CDR3 amino acids: CASSLWDRGYSNQPQHF. CDR3 DNA sequence: TGTGCCAGCAGTCTCTGGGACAGGGGATATAGCAATCAGCCCCAGCATTTT. Full variable domain (remainder filled in from reference TRBV28 and TRBJ1-5): DVKVTQSSRYLVKRTGEKVFLECVQDMDHENMFWYRQDPGLGLRLIYFSYDVKMKEKGDIPEGYSVSREKKERFSLILESASTNQTSMYLCASSLWDRGYSNQPQHFGDGTRLSIL.

The chain uses TRBV28 and TRBJ1-5; D is possibly TRBD1 (6 bases). The CDR3 sequence is 14 residues long. Germline values: CDR1 MDHEN, CDR2 SYDVKM. Trimming pared 7 bases from V and 6 bases from J, leaving 16 bases between. CDR3 in amino acids: CASTLTGGGQPQHF. CDR3 in DNA: TGTGCCAGCACCTTGACAGGAGGTGGTCAGCCCCAGCATTTT.

The chain combines TRBV20-1 with TRBJ1-2; 7 nucleotides line up with TRBD1. V shed 0 bases, J shed 0 bases, and the junction held 13 bases outside the gene matches. The CDR3 contains 18 residues. CDR1 and CDR2 (germline): DFQATT, SNEGSKA (reference sequence). The CDR3 region has the DNA TGCAGTGCTAGAGACCGGAAAGGACAGGACCCTCCTAACTATGGCTACACCTTC. This encodes CSARDRKGQDPPNYGYTF.

This clonotype was recorded a few times. V usage is TRBV10-3 and J usage is TRBJ1-2, with TRBD1 matching 7 bases. The CDR3 runs to 14 residues. The V segment lost 6 bases and the J segment 0 bases; nucleotides outside the gene matches: 4. Germline values: CDR1 ENHRY, CDR2 SYGVKD. The CDR3 region is CAISNGQANYGYTF. Written as DNA, the CDR3 is TGTGCCATCAGCAACGGACAGGCTAACTATGGCTACACCTTC.

V usage is TRBV10-3 and J usage is TRBJ1-2; unclear D gene. V lost 2 bases and J 2 bases, leaving 9 bases between the germline ends. The CDR3 totals 14 residues. From germline, CDR1 is ENHRY and CDR2 SYGVKD. The CDR3 nucleotides are TGTGCCATCAGTGAGATGGGCGGCAACTATGGCTACACCTTC. Residues: CAISEMGGNYGYTF.

V usage is TRBV2 and J usage is TRBJ1-4; TRBD1 matches at 7 bases. J gave up 10 bases and V 8 bases, and 19 bases lay outside the gene matches. In germline, CDR1 is SNHLY, CDR2 FYNNEI. The CDR3 has 16 amino acids. The CDR3 sequence: CASGRQGSVLEGKLFF. As DNA, the CDR3 is TGTGCCAGCGGCAGACAGGGATCCGTACTGGAGGGAAAACTGTTTTTT. Complete variable domain (other parts from reference TRBV2 and TRBJ1-4): EPEVTQTPSHQVTQMGQEVILRCVPISNHLYFYWYRQILGQKVEFLVSFYNNEISEKSEIFDDQFSVERPDGSNFTLKIRSTKLEDSAMYFCASGRQGSVLEGKLFFGSGTQLSVL.

The rearrangement links TRBV5-1 to TRBJ2-2; no clear D. There are 13 residues in the CDR3. Per the germline V gene, CDR1 is SGHRS and CDR2 is YFSETQ. The V gene lost 4 bases and the J gene lost 6 bases, with 10 bases spanning the gap. CDR3 sequence (DNA): TGCGCCAGCAGCCCCTTGCAGGCCGGGGAGCTGTTTTTT. Its protein product is CASSPLQAGELFF.

This sequence joins TRBV7-9 and TRBJ2-7, with TRBD2 matching 15 bases. CDR1 and CDR2 from the germline V gene are SEHNR and FQNEAQ (reference sequence). With 5 bases clipped from V and 2 bases from J, the junction kept 10 bases outside the gene matches. The CDR3 runs to 18 residues. CDR3 sequence (DNA): TGTGCCAGCAGCCCAACCGGGACTAGCGGGGGGACCCCCTACGAGCAGTACTTC. Its translation: CASSPTGTSGGTPYEQYF.

This clonotype was counted only a few times. The rearrangement joins TRBV10-3 to TRBJ1-2, with 7 nucleotides matching TRBD1. Germline V gives CDR1 ENHRY, CDR2 SYGVKD. The CDR3 has 13 amino acids. The V gene end was trimmed by 7 bases and the J gene end by 4 bases; junction bases not matched to a gene: 6. The CDR3 spells CAITGDRLYGYTF. The DNA for the CDR3 is TGTGCCATCACCGGGGACAGACTCTATGGCTACACCTTC.

The chain joins TRBV29-1 to TRBJ2-7; D ambiguous. The CDR3 length is 12 residues. The V and J ends lost 6 bases and 5 bases respectively, with 14 bases between them. Germline assignment: CDR1 SQVTM and CDR2 ANQGSEA. The CDR3 is CSVWVRGDEQYF. The CDR3 DNA sequence: TGCAGCGTGTGGGTCCGAGGAGACGAGCAGTACTTC.

The chain links TRBV10-2 to TRBJ2-3, with D possibly being TRBD1 or TRBD2 (6 bases each). The CDR3 is 13 amino acids. The ends were cut back, 8 bases at V and 5 bases at J, with 14 bases in the middle. Germline CDR1 and CDR2: WSHSY and SAAADI. The CDR3 DNA sequence: TGCGCCAGCCGGGCAGGAGGGGGAGATACGCAGTATTTT. Translated, it gives CASRAGGGDTQYF.

The chain employs TRBV14 and TRBJ2-1, with D maybe TRBD1 (6 bases). V was pared by 1 base and J by 4 bases, with 17 bases between. Per germline, CDR1 SGHDN and CDR2 FVKESK. CDR3 length: 17 amino acids. The CDR3 DNA follows: TGTGCCAGCAGCCAAGCCGACAGGTCCAGGGGTTACAATGAGCAGTTCTTC. Encoded protein: CASSQADRSRGYNEQFF.

Regarding this clonotype: Germline is not matched at one junction end, which may reflect a read error. The chain has TRBV7-2 and TRBJ2-1; D is possibly TRBD1 (6 bases). CDR1 SGHTA and CDR2 FQGNSA come from the germline V gene. The CDR3 has 14 amino acids. The CDR3 sequence: CASSSRTVGNGQFF. Here the CDR3 DNA reads TGTGCCAGCAGCTCTAGGACAGTTGGTAATGGGCAGTTCTTC.

This chain joins TRBV7-2 and TRBJ2-1; TRBD2 matches 7 bases. The germline V gene has CDR1 SGHTA and CDR2 FQGNSA. The CDR3 extends over 15 amino acids. V was pared by 4 bases and J by 6 bases, with 9 bases of the junction left unmatched. The CDR3 nucleotides read TGTGCCAGCAGCTCTGGCGGGAGAGGAGGCAATGAGCAGTTCTTC. Amino acid sequence: CASSSGGRGGNEQFF.

This clonotype was detected only once. V and J are TRBV10-3 and TRBJ1-1; D not certain. V lost 0 bases, J lost 12 bases, and 14 bases lay in between. The CDR3 loop spans 13 amino acids. Germline-derived CDR1 and CDR2 are ENHRY and SYGVKD. DNA of the CDR3: TGTGCCATCAGTGAGTCTGTCCTGTCAGGACCTTTCTTT. It codes for CAISESVLSGPFF.

This rearrangement joins TRBV6-2 or TRBV6-3 to TRBJ1-5, with D unclear. Between the trimmed V and J ends, which lost 7 bases and 1 base, there was a span of 17 bases. This CDR3 comprises 16 residues. Per germline, CDR1 MNHEY and CDR2 SVGEGT. The CDR3 region is CASKIHRAPSNQPQHF. The DNA for the CDR3 is TGTGCCAGCAAAATCCACCGGGCCCCAAGCAATCAGCCCCAGCATTTT.

This chain connects TRBV28 to TRBJ2-1; 7 bases line up with TRBD2. Germline assignment: CDR1 MDHEN and CDR2 SYDVKM. The CDR3 is made up of 16 amino acids. V lost 4 bases to trimming and J lost 9 bases; unmatched junction nucleotides: 15. CDR3 region: CASSSYDPSGGGEQFF. CDR3 sequence (DNA): TGTGCCAGCAGTTCTTATGACCCTTCGGGAGGAGGTGAGCAGTTCTTC.

The chain is built from TRBV25-1 and TRBJ1-1; maybe TRBD1 (6 bases). CDR1 and CDR2 (germline): MGHDK, SYGVNS. The CDR3 consists of 17 residues. The V end was cut by 0 bases, the J end by 5 bases, with 19 bases between. The CDR3 DNA reads TGTGCCAGCAGTGAATATTTCTCCGTCGGGGGCGGTACTGAAGCTTTCTTT. Translation gives CASSEYFSVGGGTEAFF.

This chain connects TRBV4-3 to TRBJ1-1, with TRBD1 as a possible D gene (5 bases). V was pared by 0 bases and J by 6 bases, with 8 bases between. This CDR3 has 13 residues. Germline V gene sequence: CDR1 LGHNA, CDR2 YSLEER. The chain's CDR3 is CASSQDRDAEAFF. In nucleotides, the CDR3 is TGCGCCAGCAGCCAAGACAGGGATGCTGAAGCTTTCTTT.

The gene calls are TRBV2 and TRBJ2-1; TRBD2 matches 9 bases. This CDR3 has 14 amino acids. CDR1 is SNHLY and CDR2 is FYNNEI in the germline V gene. V dropped 3 bases and J dropped 8; count of bases not matched to a gene: 5. The CDR3 sequence is CASSDQREVDEQFF. The CDR3 DNA sequence: TGTGCCAGCAGTGACCAGCGGGAGGTCGATGAGCAGTTCTTC.

The chain links TRBV5-1 to TRBJ2-1, with D tentatively TRBD1 or TRBD2 (5 bases each). With 4 bases removed from V and 5 bases from J, the gap between germline ends came to 25 bases. The CDR3 is made up of 18 amino acids. Germline CDR1 is SGHRS and CDR2 is YFSETQ. CDR3 coding DNA: TGCGCCAGCAGCCCTCCAGGAGAACAAAAATTGGGGGACAATGAGCAGTTCTTC. This encodes CASSPPGEQKLGDNEQFF.

The chain carries TRBV29-1 and TRBJ2-7; possible D gene TRBD2, 5 bases. V dropped 3 bases and J dropped 3 bases, with 15 bases sitting between them. This CDR3 spans 14 amino acids. The germline gives CDR1 SQVTM, CDR2 ANQGSEA. The CDR3 nucleotides are TGCAGCGTTGATTCGGCAGGAGGAGTCTACGAGCAGTACTTC. Translated: CSVDSAGGVYEQYF.

J is TRBJ2-6 and V is TRBV4-1; D unclear. V was clipped by 6 bases and J by 3 bases, with 12 bases between them. The germline V gene encodes CDR1 MGHRA and CDR2 YSYEKL. CDR3 length equals 15 residues. The CDR3 spells CASSRSGNGANVLTF. In DNA form, the CDR3 reads TGCGCCAGCAGTCGCAGTGGGAATGGGGCCAACGTCCTGACTTTC.